This entry features one TCR beta chain sequence. The antigen it binds to is not known. The record has no base qualities; no much larger clone is one base away. The CDR3 regions of human TCRbeta chains were analyzed by immunosequencing. Per the authors' processing: Repertoire TCRs were checked for matches against a reference library of SARS-CoV-2-specific TCRs that had been generated using the MIRA antigen-specificity platform. Breadth was defined as the fraction of unique TCRs that were SARS-CoV-2-associated, and depth was defined as the fraction of total T cells that were SARS-CoV-2-associated. Using the MIRA data, each spike-specific TCR was assigned both to the spike region to which the TCR was reactive and to a CD4 or CD8 class. Log10-transformed breadth and depth values were compared by one-way ANOVA with Sidak's multiple comparisons tests. Drawn from immuneACCESS, this table holds only the in-frame rearrangements with V and J called that TCRdb kept. Clones are partly lost; checked studies trace under half to an unresolved V gene and leave the rest unexplained. V, J and clone size derive from that table, while D and trimming were established from the DNA sequence. The sample table records about 190,000 clones; more than 75% of these occur just once. The ten largest clones capture 2.5% to 3% of the sample.

Explained via the paper, the time point label denotes: baseline before first vaccination. Interpreted using the paper, the treatment or condition label stands for: meningococcal conjugate vaccine given as trial control. Vaccinee samples were obtained from the UK trials COV001 and COV002, which included a single-blind randomized controlled phase 2/3 trial of AZD1222 (ChAdOx1 nCoV-19) in healthy adults. For TCRbeta chain sequencing, PBMC samples were collected from trial participants at day 0 and at day 28 after the second dose. This specimen comes from a study of T cell responses to AZD1222 COVID-19 vaccine (TCRdb year 2021). Regarding the study in general: A total of approximately 250 trial participants underwent TCR sequencing, of whom about 210 had received two doses of AZD1222 and approximately 25 had received two doses of the MenACWY control vaccine. Trial participants were enrolled by age into 18-55, 56-69 and 70-plus year subgroups, with roughly 150, 30 and 60 TCR-sequenced participants respectively. Summary of the overall study and its limitations: No day 14 peak-response samples were available, so repertoires were characterized only after the peak T cell response. Reportedly, almost half of the unique spike-specific TCRs recognized epitopes lying outside the regions that are mutated in the B.1.351 and B.1.1.7 variants. Conclusions about previously exposed vaccinees are limited, since just a handful of AZD1222 recipients were seropositive for SARS-CoV-2 at baseline. Participants were mostly white British and included more females than males, and it was suggested by the authors that clonal diversity may have been underestimated. After two AZD1222 doses, spike-specific TCR breadth and depth were significantly higher than at day 0 and than in MenACWY recipients. The 56-69-year group was small, and its depth increase did not reach significance, likely because of low power. The vaccine-associated CD4 TCRs covered the entire spike protein, and the dominant responses fell in regions 160-218 and 743-854.

V is pared back by 0 bases and J by 4 bases, with 6 bases lying between the germline termini. The germline V gene (reference sequence) gives CDR1 as LNHDA and CDR2 as SQIVND. The CDR3 measures 13 amino acids from cysteine to phenylalanine. Just CDR3 DNA is preserved here, 39 bases in frame from base 1. This clonotype originated in an adult in good health. The sample here was peripheral blood, taken on day 0 of MenACWY control vaccination. The rearranged segments are TRBV19 and TRBJ1-1, with the D gene too uncertain to name. Read as DNA, the sequence is TGTGCCAGTAGTATAGATCTCGGCACTGAAGCTTTCTTT. It is translated as CASSIDLGTEAFF.